These 20 T cell receptor beta chains were sequenced from one sample in a study of blood T cells in healthy people across ages. A second roughly 6 to 12 cycle PCR used barcoded and J-beta primers. MiXCR, applied by TCRdb to the 5' RACE reads, yields one record per CDR3 protein. The table lists around 2 million distinct CDR3 sequences, roughly two fifths of them singletons, with roughly 23% in the top ten. The sample comprised blood. These receptors originate from a human donor in good health.

The J gene is TRBJ2-3, the V gene TRBV7-2, with D perhaps matching TRBD2 (5 bases). V shed 8 bases and J shed 1 base, with 13 bases lying between them. Germline CDR1 is SGHTA and CDR2 is FQGNSA. The CDR3 loop spans 14 amino acids. The CDR3 protein is CASGPLAGTDTQYF. The CDR3 DNA follows: TGTGCCAGCGGCCCCCTAGCTGGCACAGATACGCAGTATTTT.

In its sample, this clonotype was seen a few times. This rearrangement joins TRBV7-9 to TRBJ1-6; TRBD1 matches 7 bases. The germline gives CDR1 SEHNR, CDR2 FQNEAQ (reference sequence). The ends lost 5 bases at V and 9 bases at J; junction bases unmatched: 16. The CDR3 extends over 17 amino acids. CDR3 bases: TGTGCCAGCAGCCCTCTCTCGAGCAGGGGGGAGAGTTCACCCCTCCACTTT. This encodes CASSPLSSRGESSPLHF.

The chain combines TRBV7-2 with TRBJ2-7; D is unclear. Germline loops: CDR1 SGHTA, CDR2 FQGNSA. Trimming removed 5 bases at V and 2 bases at J, with 19 bases between. CDR3 length: 16 amino acids. The CDR3 DNA follows: TGTGCCAGCAGCCCCCCCCGTGGGGAATCCGCCTACGAGCAGTACTTC. This encodes CASSPPRGESAYEQYF.

The CDR3 sequence is CASSQVSHGEQFF. Written as DNA, the CDR3 is TGCGCCAGCAGCCAAGTTTCGCATGGTGAGCAGTTCTTC. The rearrangement joins TRBV4-3 to TRBJ2-1, with D unresolved. CDR3 length: 13 amino acids. The V end lost 1 base, the J end lost 9 bases, and 10 bases lay between the germline ends. Germline V gene sequence: CDR1 LGHNA, CDR2 YSLEER.

This clonotype was counted only a few times. This chain links TRBV7-2 with TRBJ2-7; 8 bases fit TRBD1. The CDR3 has 15 amino acids. V trimming: 5 bases; J trimming: 5 bases; junction bases outside the gene matches: 11. Germline CDR1 is SGHTA and CDR2 is FQGNSA. The chain's CDR3 is CASSAQTGELDEQYF. CDR3 nucleotides: TGTGCCAGCAGCGCACAGACAGGGGAATTGGACGAGCAGTACTTC. Full variable domain (rest looked up from reference TRBV7-2 and TRBJ2-7): GAGVSQSPSNKVTEKGKDVELRCDPISGHTALYWYRQSLGQGLEFLIYFQGNSAPDKSGLPSDRFSAERTGGSVSTLTIQRTQQEDSAVYLCASSAQTGELDEQYFGPGTRLTVT.

The rearrangement joins TRBV6-1 to TRBJ2-3; 10 positions agree with TRBD2. Germline CDR1 MNHNS, CDR2 SASEGT. The length of the CDR3 is 18 residues. V shed 6 bases and J 2 bases; nucleotides not matched to a gene: 14. This chain's CDR3 is CASSSGLAGVRYTDTQYF. The CDR3 DNA reads as TGTGCCAGCAGCTCAGGGCTAGCGGGGGTGCGATACACAGATACGCAGTATTTT.

The chain combines TRBV25-1 with TRBJ1-2, with D tentatively TRBD1 (5 bases). CDR1 is MGHDK and CDR2 is SYGVNS in the germline V gene. The CDR3 sequence is 13 residues long. V shed 8 bases and J shed 6 bases, with 16 bases lying between them. The CDR3 nucleotides are TGTGCCAGCGGTGCCGGGACTCCTCATGGCTACACCTTC. As protein: CASGAGTPHGYTF.

The rearrangement links TRBV5-1 to TRBJ2-7; no definite D call. V was trimmed by 5 bases and J by 0 bases, leaving 15 bases between them. Per the germline V gene, CDR1 is SGHRS and CDR2 is YFSETQ. The CDR3 runs 15 residues. CDR3 nucleotides: TGCGCCAGCAGTTCTACAGTACCGGCCTCCTACGAGCAGTACTTC. Its protein product is CASSSTVPASYEQYF.

CDR3 region: CASSARDRDLTYEQYF. The CDR3 DNA sequence: TGTGCCAGCAGCGCCCGGGACAGGGACCTCACCTACGAGCAGTACTTC. This chain joins TRBV9 and TRBJ2-7; 9 bases line up with TRBD1. Trimming at V came to 3 bases and at J to 2 bases, leaving 9 bases not matched to a gene. Looked up from germline, CDR1 is SGDLS and CDR2 is YYNGEE. The CDR3 spans 16 residues.

This clonotype came up a few times. The J gene is TRBJ2-3, the V gene TRBV29-1; 7 bases are shared with TRBD1. CDR1 is SQVTM, CDR2 ANQGSEA, per germline. CDR3 length: 11 residues. V was clipped by 5 bases and J by 9 bases; unmatched bases: 5. In DNA, the CDR3 is TGCAGCGTTCAGGCAGGGGGAACGCAGTATTTT. It is translated as CSVQAGGTQYF.

This clonotype was seen a handful of times. The rearrangement uses TRBV20-1 and TRBJ2-7; 7 bases match TRBD2. This CDR3 region has 13 residues. V shed 5 bases, J shed 3 bases, and the junction held 7 bases outside the gene matches. CDR1 and CDR2 (germline): DFQATT, SNEGSKA (reference sequence). The CDR3 nucleotides are TGCAGTGCTTCCGGGACTACCGACTACGAGCAGTACTTC. It translates to CSASGTTDYEQYF.

V gene TRBV11-2 combines with J gene TRBJ2-7, with TRBD2 identical over 10 bases. The CDR3 has 21 residues. CDR1 and CDR2 (germline): SGHAT, FQNNGV. The V gene end was trimmed by 2 bases and the J gene end by 3 bases; junction bases not matched to a gene: 22. CDR3 sequence reads: CASSLWSSNPGLAIRDYEQYF. The CDR3, as DNA: TGTGCCAGCAGCTTATGGTCCTCAAACCCGGGACTAGCGATCCGGGACTACGAGCAGTACTTC.

V gene TRBV29-1 combines with J gene TRBJ2-7; 9 bases fit TRBD2. This CDR3 is 14 amino acids long. After removal of 3 bases from V and 3 bases from J, the junction contained 6 bases not matched to a gene. Looked up from germline, CDR1 is SQVTM and CDR2 is ANQGSEA. The CDR3 nucleotides read TGCAGCGTTGAGTCCAGCGGGGGGAGCTACGAGCAGTACTTC. This translates into CSVESSGGSYEQYF.

The chain uses TRBV12-3 or TRBV12-4 and TRBJ2-7; perhaps TRBD2 as D (6 bases). The assigned J gene may be wrong: the sequence end matches TRBJ2-5 better. The CDR3 is 15 residues long. The CDR3 DNA reads as TGTGCCAGCAGTTTCGGCTCCGGGAGCCGAGAGACCCAGTACTTC. This codes for CASSFGSGSRETQYF.

The table lists this clonotype with a few counts. The CDR3 loop is CASSRQGARTYEQYF. Written as DNA, the CDR3 is TGTGCCAGCAGTAGACAGGGGGCTAGAACCTACGAGCAGTACTTC. The chain uses TRBV28 and TRBJ2-4; 10 bases agree with TRBD1. The J call may be in error: the DNA end matches TRBJ2-7 better. The CDR3 has 15 residues. Germline CDR1 is MDHEN and CDR2 is SYDVKM.

The chain joins TRBV4-1 to TRBJ1-2; no reliable D call. Germline V gene sequence: CDR1 MGHRA, CDR2 YSYEKL. Trimming shortened V by 0 bases and J by 3 bases, and 14 bases separated the two germline ends. The CDR3 loop spans 16 amino acids. In nucleotides, the CDR3 is TGCGCCAGCAGCCAAGATATCTCCCGGTGGGACTATGGCTACACCTTC. This gives the protein CASSQDISRWDYGYTF.

This clonotype occurred a few times. The rearrangement joins TRBV20-1 to TRBJ2-7; D possibly corresponds to TRBD2 (5 bases). CDR3 length equals 13 residues. V lost 6 bases and J lost 2, with 14 bases in between. Per the germline V gene, CDR1 is DFQATT and CDR2 is SNEGSKA (reference sequence). The CDR3 protein is CSAAPTTTYEQYF. CDR3 DNA sequence: TGCAGTGCCGCCCCGACTACTACCTACGAGCAGTACTTC.

This clonotype was counted a few times. The chain has TRBV7-2 and TRBJ2-7, with 7 bases matching TRBD2. The CDR3 is 14 amino acids. V dropped 5 bases and J dropped 3; count of bases not matched to a gene: 7. Per germline, CDR1 SGHTA and CDR2 FQGNSA. The CDR3 here is CASSPGTTFYEQYF. For the CDR3, the DNA is TGTGCCAGCAGCCCCGGGACTACCTTCTACGAGCAGTACTTC.

This clonotype appeared a single time. This chain connects TRBV12-3 or TRBV12-4 to TRBJ2-7; D possibly matches TRBD1 or TRBD2 (6 bases each). The CDR3 spans 14 residues. V lost 1 base, J lost 6 bases, and 13 bases lay in between. The CDR3 DNA follows: TGTGCCAGCAGTTTAGATACGGGGGCGGGCGAGCAGTACTTC. It specifies CASSLDTGAGEQYF.

The rearrangement joins TRBV10-3 to TRBJ2-5, with D hard to call. Germline assignment: CDR1 ENHRY and CDR2 SYGVKD. The CDR3 is made up of 12 amino acids. The V end lost 7 bases, the J end lost 4 bases, and 10 bases lay between the germline ends. The CDR3 DNA reads as TGTGCCATCAAGGACGACGGAGAGACCCAGTACTTC. Its translation is CAIKDDGETQYF.